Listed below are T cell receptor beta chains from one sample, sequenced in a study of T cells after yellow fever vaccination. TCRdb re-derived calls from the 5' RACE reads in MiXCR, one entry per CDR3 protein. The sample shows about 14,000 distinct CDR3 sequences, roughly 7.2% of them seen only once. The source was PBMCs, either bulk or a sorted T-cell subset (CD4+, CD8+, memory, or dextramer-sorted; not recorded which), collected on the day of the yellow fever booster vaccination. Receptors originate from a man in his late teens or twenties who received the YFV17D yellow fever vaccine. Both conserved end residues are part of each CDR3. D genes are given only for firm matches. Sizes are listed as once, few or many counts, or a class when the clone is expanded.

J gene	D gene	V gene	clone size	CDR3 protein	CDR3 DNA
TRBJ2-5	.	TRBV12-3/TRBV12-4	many	CASRTSGGETQYF	TGTGCCAGCAGGACCTCCGGTGGCGAGACCCAGTACTTC
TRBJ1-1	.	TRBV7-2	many	CASSLTAADTEAFF	TGTGCCAGCAGCCTCACGGCGGCGGACACTGAAGCTTTCTTT
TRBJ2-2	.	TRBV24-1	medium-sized	CATSDSAGELFF	TGTGCCACCAGTGATTCAGCCGGGGAGCTGTTTTTT
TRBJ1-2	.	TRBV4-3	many	CASSQDLSGNNYTF	TGCGCCAGCAGCCAAGATTTGTCAGGGAATAACTACACCTTC
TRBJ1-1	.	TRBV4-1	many	CASSQALLLGNTEAFF	TGCGCCAGCAGCCAAGCGTTACTCCTCGGGAACACTGAAGCTTTCTTT
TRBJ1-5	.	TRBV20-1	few	CSAPTGGSQPQHF	TGCAGTGCGCCTACAGGCGGGAGTCAGCCCCAGCATTTT
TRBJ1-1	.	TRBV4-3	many	CASSQDDSRYTEAFF	TGCGCCAGCAGCCAAGATGACAGCAGGTACACTGAAGCTTTCTTT
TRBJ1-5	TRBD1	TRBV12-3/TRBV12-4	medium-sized	CASSPGTGHQPQHF	TGTGCCAGCAGCCCTGGGACAGGTCATCAGCCCCAGCATTTT
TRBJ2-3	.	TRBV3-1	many	CATQKGRWGTDTQYF	TGTGCCACCCAGAAGGGACGATGGGGCACAGATACGCAGTATTTT
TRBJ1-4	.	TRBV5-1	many	CASSLANKGGSNEKLFF	TGCGCCAGCAGCTTGGCCAATAAAGGGGGGAGTAATGAAAAACTGTTTTTT
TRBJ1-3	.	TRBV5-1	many	CASSAGRQFFSGNTIYF	TGCGCCAGCAGCGCTGGACGACAGTTCTTCTCTGGAAACACCATATATTTT
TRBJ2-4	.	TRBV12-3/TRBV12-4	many	CASWAEGGIQYF	TGTGCCAGCTGGGCGGAGGGAGGCATTCAGTACTTC
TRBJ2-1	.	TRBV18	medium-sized	CASSPTQGSVNEQFF	TGTGCCAGCTCACCTACCCAGGGTTCTGTCAATGAGCAGTTCTTC
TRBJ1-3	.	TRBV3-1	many	CASSQRPISGNTIYF	TGTGCCAGCAGCCAACGACCCATCTCTGGAAACACCATATATTTT